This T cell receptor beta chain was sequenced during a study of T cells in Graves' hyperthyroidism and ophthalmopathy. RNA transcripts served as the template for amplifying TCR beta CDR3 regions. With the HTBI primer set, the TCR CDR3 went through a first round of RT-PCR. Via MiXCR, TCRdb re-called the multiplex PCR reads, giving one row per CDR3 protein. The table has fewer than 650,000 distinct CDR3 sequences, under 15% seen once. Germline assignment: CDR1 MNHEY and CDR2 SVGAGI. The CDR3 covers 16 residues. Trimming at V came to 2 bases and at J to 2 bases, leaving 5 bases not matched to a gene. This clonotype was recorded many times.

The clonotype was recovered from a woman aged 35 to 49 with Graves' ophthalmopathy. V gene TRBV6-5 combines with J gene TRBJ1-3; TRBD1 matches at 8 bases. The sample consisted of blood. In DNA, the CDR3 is TGTGCCAGCAGTTACAGCCAGGGGGCGACTGGAAACACCATATATTTT. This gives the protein CASSYSQGATGNTIYF.